These 8 T cell receptor beta chains came from one sample sequenced in a study of early T cells in non-severe SARS-CoV-2 infection. Each CDR3 protein is one row after TCRdb ran MiXCR on the 5' RACE reads. The profile covers about 49,000 distinct CDR3 sequences, with 5.5% to 6.5% appearing a single time and about 2.8% taken by the ten largest. The input for sequencing was whole blood, taken at baseline. The origin of the receptors is an adult who was a healthcare worker with PCR-confirmed SARS-CoV-2 infection or an uninfected control (not recorded which).

This clonotype was detected many times. J is TRBJ1-5 and V is TRBV5-4; D call uncertain. Germline V CDR1 and CDR2: SGHNT, YYREEE (reference sequence). Trimming cost V 5 bases and J 0 bases, with 9 bases left between them. This CDR3 is built from 14 residues. The CDR3 DNA is TGTGCCAGCAGTCGACGGTATAGCAATCAGCCCCAGCATTTT. It codes for CASSRRYSNQPQHF.

Worth noting for this clonotype: One end of the junction fails to match germline, which may point to a read error. The chain links TRBV5-1 to TRBJ1-3; D ambiguous. The CDR3 covers 15 residues. CDR1 is SGHRS and CDR2 is YFSETQ in the germline V gene. As DNA, the CDR3 is TGCGCCAGCAGCTTGGGGCAGACATCTGAAAACACCATATATTTT. Amino acids: CASSLGQTSENTIYF.

There are many counts of this clonotype. This sequence joins TRBV24-1 and TRBJ2-5; possibly TRBD2 for D (7 bases). Trimming stripped 9 bases from V and 3 bases from J, with 19 bases between. The V gene's germline CDR1 is KGHDR and CDR2 SFDVKD. This CDR3 is 15 amino acids long. The CDR3 here is CATLGVRGAEETQYF. The CDR3 DNA sequence: TGTGCCACCCTCGGGGTCCGGGGGGCGGAAGAGACCCAGTACTTC.

This clonotype was observed many times. V is TRBV21-1 and J is TRBJ2-7; the table's D call of TRBD1 was not tested on the DNA. TRBV21-1 is annotated as a pseudogene. The CDR3 is 18 residues long. CDR3 coding DNA: TGTGCCAGCAGCAACGGAGAAGGGCAGGACACCAGCTCCTACGAGCAGTACTTC. Its protein product is CASSNGEGQDTSSYEQYF.

This clonotype has only a few counts. The chain combines TRBV2 with TRBJ2-3, with D maybe TRBD1 (7 bases). Germline-derived CDR1 and CDR2 are SNHLY and FYNNEI. V lost 8 bases, J lost 3 bases, and 15 bases lay in between. The CDR3 is 14 amino acids. In DNA form, the CDR3 reads TGTGCCAGCGGACCAGGGGGGTGGACAGATACGCAGTATTTT. Protein product: CASGPGGWTDTQYF.

This clonotype came up many times. CDR3 amino acids: CAWRRTGGGYTF. CDR3 bases: TGTGCCTGGAGGAGGACCGGCGGAGGCTACACCTTC. J is TRBJ1-2 and V is TRBV30; the D is unclear. In germline, CDR1 is GTSNPN, CDR2 SVGIG (reference sequence). V was trimmed by 3 bases and J by 8 bases, leaving 13 bases between them. The length of the CDR3 is 12 residues.

This clonotype was recorded many times. The chain employs TRBV24-1 and TRBJ2-1; TRBD2 aligns across 14 bases. From germline, CDR1 is KGHDR and CDR2 SFDVKD. The CDR3 consists of 17 residues. The trim removed 3 bases at V and 7 bases at J, leaving 7 bases unmatched. This CDR3 is CATSDPTGTSGGNEQFF. DNA for the CDR3: TGTGCCACCAGTGATCCTACCGGGACTAGCGGGGGAAATGAGCAGTTCTTC.

This clonotype was observed many times. The chain recombines TRBV6-6 with TRBJ2-3; D is perhaps TRBD2 (5 bases). The V gene's germline CDR1 is MNHNY and CDR2 SVGAGI (reference sequence). V was pared by 8 bases and J by 3 bases, with 9 bases between. The CDR3 has 12 amino acids. This CDR3 is CASEPGTDTQYF. The DNA of the CDR3 is TGTGCCAGCGAACCGGGGACAGATACGCAGTATTTT.